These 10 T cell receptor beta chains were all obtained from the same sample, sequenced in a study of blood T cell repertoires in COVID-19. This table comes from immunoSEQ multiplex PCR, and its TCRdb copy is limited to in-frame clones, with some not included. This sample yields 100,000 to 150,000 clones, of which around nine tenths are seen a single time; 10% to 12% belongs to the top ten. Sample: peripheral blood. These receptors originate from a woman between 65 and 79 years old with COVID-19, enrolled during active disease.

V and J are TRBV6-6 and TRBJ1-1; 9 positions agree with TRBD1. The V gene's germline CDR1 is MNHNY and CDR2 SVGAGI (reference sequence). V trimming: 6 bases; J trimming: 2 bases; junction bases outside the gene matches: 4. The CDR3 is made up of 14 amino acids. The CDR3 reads CASRPGQGNTEAFF. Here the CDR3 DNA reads TGTGCCAGCAGACCGGGACAGGGTAACACTGAAGCTTTCTTT.

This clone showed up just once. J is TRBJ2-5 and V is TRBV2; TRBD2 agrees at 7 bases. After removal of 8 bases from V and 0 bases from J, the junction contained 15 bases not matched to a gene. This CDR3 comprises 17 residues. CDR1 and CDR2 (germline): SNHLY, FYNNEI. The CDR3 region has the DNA TGTGCCAGCGACTCTTTCCCTAATAGCGGGTACCAAGAGACCCAGTACTTC. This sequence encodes CASDSFPNSGYQETQYF.

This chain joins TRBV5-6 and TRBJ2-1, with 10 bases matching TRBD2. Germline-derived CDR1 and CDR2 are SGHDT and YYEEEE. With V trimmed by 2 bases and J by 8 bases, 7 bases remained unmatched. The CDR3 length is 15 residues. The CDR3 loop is CASSFSGTSVHEQFF. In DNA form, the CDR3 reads TGTGCCAGCAGCTTCTCCGGGACTAGCGTACATGAGCAGTTCTTC.

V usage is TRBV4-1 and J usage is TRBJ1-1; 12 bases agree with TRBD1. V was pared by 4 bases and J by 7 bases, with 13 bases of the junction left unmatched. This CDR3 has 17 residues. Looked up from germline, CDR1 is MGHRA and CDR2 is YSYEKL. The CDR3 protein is CASSRSGTGGAGFEAFF. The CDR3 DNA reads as TGCGCCAGCAGCCGATCCGGGACAGGGGGCGCGGGGTTTGAAGCTTTCTTT.

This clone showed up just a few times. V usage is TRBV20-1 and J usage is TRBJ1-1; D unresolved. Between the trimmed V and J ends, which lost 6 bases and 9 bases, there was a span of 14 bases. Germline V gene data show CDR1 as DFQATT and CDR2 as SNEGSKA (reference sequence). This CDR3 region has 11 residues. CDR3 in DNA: TGCAGTGCACCCCCCCAGTTCAAAGCTTTCTTT. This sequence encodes CSAPPQFKAFF.

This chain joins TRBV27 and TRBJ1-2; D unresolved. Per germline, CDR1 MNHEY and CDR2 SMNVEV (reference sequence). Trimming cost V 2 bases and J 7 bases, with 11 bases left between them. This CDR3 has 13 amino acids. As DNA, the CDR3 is TGTGCCAGCAGTTTAGGGCCACTGGGTGGCTACACCTTC. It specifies CASSLGPLGGYTF.

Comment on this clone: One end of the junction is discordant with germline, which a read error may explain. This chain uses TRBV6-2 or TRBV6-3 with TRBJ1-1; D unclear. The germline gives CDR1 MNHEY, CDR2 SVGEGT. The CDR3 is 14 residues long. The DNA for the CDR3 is TGTGCCAGCAGTTACTCGATACCCCCACGGGAAGGTTTCTTT. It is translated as CASSYSIPPREGFF.

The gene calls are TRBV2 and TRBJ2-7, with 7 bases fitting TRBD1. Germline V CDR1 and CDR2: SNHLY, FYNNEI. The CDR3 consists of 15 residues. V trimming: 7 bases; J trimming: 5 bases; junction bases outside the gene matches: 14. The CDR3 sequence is CASTEGTVGWNEQYF. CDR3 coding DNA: TGTGCCAGCACCGAGGGGACAGTTGGTTGGAACGAGCAGTACTTC. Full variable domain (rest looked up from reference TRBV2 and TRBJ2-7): EPEVTQTPSHQVTQMGQEVILRCVPISNHLYFYWYRQILGQKVEFLVSFYNNEISEKSEIFDDQFSVERPDGSNFTLKIRSTKLEDSAMYFCASTEGTVGWNEQYFGPGTRLTVT.

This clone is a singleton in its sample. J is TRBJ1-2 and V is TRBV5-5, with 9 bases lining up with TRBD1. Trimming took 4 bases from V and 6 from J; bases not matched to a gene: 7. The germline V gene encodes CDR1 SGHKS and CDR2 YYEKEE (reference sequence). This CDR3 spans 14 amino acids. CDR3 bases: TGTGCCAGCAGCGCGGGACAGGGAGGACATGGCTACACCTTC. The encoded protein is CASSAGQGGHGYTF. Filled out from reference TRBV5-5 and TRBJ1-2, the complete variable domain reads DAGVTQSPTHLIKTRGQQVTLRCSPISGHKSVSWYQQVLGQGPQFIFQYYEKEERGRGNFPDRFSARQFPNYSSELNVNALLLGDSALYLCASSAGQGGHGYTFGSGTRLTVV.

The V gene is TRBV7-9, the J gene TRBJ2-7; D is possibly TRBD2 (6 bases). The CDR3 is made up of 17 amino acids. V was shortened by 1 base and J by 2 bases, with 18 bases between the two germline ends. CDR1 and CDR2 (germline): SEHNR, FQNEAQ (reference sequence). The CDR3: CASSLVHTRDFTYEQYF. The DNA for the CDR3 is TGTGCCAGCAGCTTAGTTCATACAAGGGACTTCACCTACGAGCAGTACTTC. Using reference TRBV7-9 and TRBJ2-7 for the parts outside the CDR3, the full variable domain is DTGVSQNPRHKITKRGQNVTFRCDPISEHNRLYWYRQTLGQGPEFLTYFQNEAQLEKSRLLSDRFSAERPKGSFSTLEIQRTEQGDSAMYLCASSLVHTRDFTYEQYFGPGTRLTVT.